Below, one T cell receptor beta chain is given with its context. Its antigen remains unknown. Sequencing in the ViraFEST assay came after antigen-specific CD4+ T cells had been expanded with viral peptide pools, which were used to stimulate PBMC. Having been cultured for roughly 9 days, the cells underwent CD4+ T cell isolation. From March to December 2020, the person had a SARS-CoV-2 infection that was confirmed by PCR. Each well held about 2 million PBMC cultured with around 10 ug/ml peptides and 8.5 to 10 IU/ml IL-2. This sample is part of a study of vaccination effects on CD4 cells after COVID-19. Study-level results: Convalescent patients in the study were few, and early post-infection timepoints were absent. Vaccine- and infection-induced clones showed marked clonal contraction late following vaccination.

Clones were sequenced by immunoSEQ multiplex PCR, and TCRdb holds only the in-frame ones, with some missing. The table includes under 65,000 clones, 65% to 80% detected once. From germline, CDR1 is SGHRS and CDR2 YFSETQ. CDR3 length: 15 amino acids. J lost 7 bases, V lost 0 bases, and 9 bases had no gene match. The gene calls are TRBV5-1 and TRBJ2-7, with 8 bases that match TRBD1. The clonotype originates from a human donor who had a prior SARS-CoV-2 infection. The input for sequencing was CD4+ T cells from PBMCs cultured with HIV peptides, taken before COVID-19 vaccination. The subset here: HIV-1 Nef peptide pool negative control/reference culture. The CDR3, as DNA: TGCGCCAGCAGCTTGGCCCTGACAGGGGTAGGTGAGCAGTACTTC. Encoded protein: CASSLALTGVGEQYF.